The 3 T cell receptor beta chains reported below all come from one sample, sequenced in a study of Graves' ophthalmopathy and Graves' hyperthyroidism. The TCR beta CDR3 regions underwent amplification from RNA transcripts. First-round RT-PCR employed HTBI primers, with a second-round multiplex PCR after it. TCRdb processed the multiplex PCR reads anew with MiXCR; each CDR3 protein has one entry. The profile shows over 500,000 distinct CDR3 sequences, about 24% of them singletons. Sequencing was carried out using peripheral blood. The receptors were sampled from a woman between 18 and 29 years old with stable Graves' hyperthyroidism. Some clones in this sample may be carry-over from other donors' samples.

This clonotype appeared many times. The CDR3 spells CASSLFVGQRFYGYTF. The CDR3 nucleotides read TGTGCCAGCAGTTTATTTGTGGGACAGCGTTTCTATGGCTACACCTTC. This rearrangement joins TRBV28 to TRBJ1-2; 7 bases agree with TRBD1. CDR1 is MDHEN and CDR2 is SYDVKM in the germline V gene. CDR3 length: 16 residues. With 1 base clipped from V and 4 bases from J, the junction kept 9 bases outside the gene matches.

This clonotype was detected only a few times. V usage is TRBV24-1 and J usage is TRBJ2-5, with D unclear. The CDR3 covers 14 residues. The germline V gene encodes CDR1 KGHDR and CDR2 SFDVKD. V lost 5 bases to trimming and J lost 3 bases, with 12 bases between them. DNA of the CDR3: TGTGCCACCAGTGGAAGCCCACAGAAAGAGACCCAGTACTTC. This translates into CATSGSPQKETQYF.

This clonotype appeared a few times. The chain has TRBV6-2 or TRBV6-3 and TRBJ2-5; tentatively, D is TRBD2 (5 bases). V gave up 1 base and J gave up 0 bases, with 6 bases separating them. The CDR3 consists of 14 residues. Germline assignment: CDR1 MNHEY and CDR2 SVGEGT. The CDR3 is CASSYFGDQETQYF. The CDR3 DNA reads as TGTGCCAGCAGTTACTTCGGGGACCAAGAGACCCAGTACTTC.